This TCR beta chain was sequenced in a study of regulatory T cells in long-lasting Graves disease. CDR3-region Arm-PCR and iRepertoire HTBI primers produced the TCR beta libraries. TCRdb analysed the multiplex PCR reads with MiXCR anew, one entry per CDR3 protein. The sample consists of 580,000 or so distinct CDR3 sequences, 15% to 20% of them appearing once. The CDR3 runs 16 residues. CDR1 SEHNR and CDR2 FQNEAQ come from the germline V gene (reference sequence). V lost 5 bases to trimming and J lost 1 base, with 14 bases between them. Indicated time point: newly diagnosed GD, antithyroid drugs for less than 3 months. Extracted RNA from PBMCs served as the source of the TCR library. At least ten counts were recorded for this clonotype. The sample was also reused in another study, on T cells in Graves' hyperthyroidism and ophthalmopathy. That source notes: Graves' hyperthyroidism showing no ophthalmopathy progression within 18 months was considered stable.

The material sequenced was peripheral blood mononuclear cells (PBMCs), taken at new diagnosis, from a patient treated with antithyroid drugs. The receptor was derived from a man younger than 35 with Graves disease. The chain has TRBV7-9 and TRBJ2-2; D gene unclear. In DNA, the CDR3 is TGTGCCAGCAGCGGTATTCTGGACGGGAACACCGGGGAGCTGTTTTTT. It encodes CASSGILDGNTGELFF.